This T cell receptor (beta chain) was obtained from a study of cytomegalovirus exposure and HLA in healthy donors. Amplification used 60 Vbeta primers and 13 Jbeta primers. The protocol was immunoSEQ multiplex PCR, while the TCRdb copy is restricted to in-frame clones and leaves out a portion. Its listing shows about 200,000 clones. Findings and limits, study-wide: On later analysis, the bulk of CMV-associated TCR beta chains appeared to be HLA-restricted. A later analysis reported that several of the most significant clusters appeared to be linked to common viral pathogens, among them Epstein-Barr virus.

Worth noting for this clone: Its antigen is currently unknown.

This clonotype was sampled from a girl aged 2 to 9 in good health and CMV-seropositive. Sequencing was performed on PBMCs.

This CDR3 is CASSSDYSRTQYF. The CDR3 DNA follows: TGTGCCAGCAGCTCGGACTACTCGAGGACCCAGTACTTC. The rearrangement uses TRBV7-2 and TRBJ2-5; D is perhaps TRBD2 (6 bases). Germline assignment: CDR1 SGHTA and CDR2 FQGNSA. Trimming removed 4 bases at V and 7 bases at J, with 13 bases between. The CDR3 totals 13 residues.